The clone carrying this TCR beta chain occurred many times. This sample stems from a study of Graves' ophthalmopathy and Graves' hyperthyroidism. Germline V gene data show CDR1 as SNHLY and CDR2 as FYNNEI. The CDR3 covers 11 residues. Trimming left V 5 bases short and J 5 bases short, with 6 bases between. Amplification from RNA transcripts yielded the TCR beta CDR3 regions. RT-PCR in the first round used HTBI primers; a second-round multiplex PCR followed. TCRdb fed the multiplex PCR reads into MiXCR, producing one record per CDR3 protein. This table has 150,000 to 200,000 distinct CDR3 sequences, approximately 40% appearing once.

The sample consisted of peripheral blood. The gene calls are TRBV2 and TRBJ2-5; the D is unclear. This TCR was recovered from a young man with Graves' ophthalmopathy. The CDR3 loop reads CASSKGETQYF. Here the CDR3 DNA reads TGTGCCAGCAGTAAGGGTGAGACCCAGTACTTC.